This T cell receptor (beta chain) was identified in a study of shared clonotypes between healthy human individuals. Study-wide context: There were three CD4 naive, three CD4 memory, two CD8 naive and one CD8 memory plates per donor.

Generated by immunoSEQ multiplex PCR, the TCRdb table keeps only in-frame clones and is missing some. The sample contains about 610,000 clones, less than 98% of which appear only once. Trimming left V 6 bases short and J 3 bases short, with 14 bases between. The CDR3 length is 14 residues. CDR1 is MNHNS, CDR2 SASEGT, per germline. The receptor was isolated from a woman aged 30 to 39 in good health. Sample: naive CD4+ T cells sorted from blood. The subset here: CD45RA+ positively selected. The rearrangement joins TRBV6-1 to TRBJ1-1, with unresolved D. CDR3 residues: CASSPTAQDTEAFF. The CDR3 DNA is TGTGCCAGCAGCCCTACCGCGCAAGACACTGAAGCTTTCTTT.